This entry features one T cell receptor (beta chain) sequence. As yet, its antigen is unknown. TCRdb's copy holds only in-frame clones and misses some; the assay was immunoSEQ multiplex PCR. The top ten hold around 12% of the sample, which has 95,000 to 100,000 clones, about 90% seen once. This CDR3 has 14 amino acids. Unmatched junction bases numbered 6, after V lost 4 bases and J lost 6 bases. Germline values: CDR1 SGHRS, CDR2 YFSETQ. The data are from a study of siplizumab effects on memory and regulatory T cells. The study, taken as a whole, reports: Naive T cells were seen as more diverse than memory cells and as major alloresponse contributors. Suppressive function of proliferating Tregs from siplizumab cultures was not confirmed. The study found that mappable alloreactive CD4+ clones averaged around 72% Treg-derived with siplizumab and roughly 27% in controls.

This clonotype was sampled from a human donor in good health. The J gene is TRBJ1-5, the V gene TRBV5-1; 8 nucleotides line up with TRBD1. The sequenced material came from non-Treg CD4+ T cells sorted from blood. CDR3 in amino acids: CASSTGQAGQPQHF. The CDR3 DNA is TGCGCCAGCAGCACGGGACAGGCTGGTCAGCCCCAGCATTTT.